These T cell receptor beta chains were read from a single sample in a study of cytomegalovirus exposure and HLA in healthy donors. Libraries were prepared by immunoSEQ multiplex PCR; TCRdb keeps only in-frame clonotypes and omits some of them. There are roughly 200,000 clones in the sample; over 75% occur only once, and 2% to 2.5% lies in the top ten. Specimen: PBMCs. The receptors were sampled from a woman in her forties or fifties in good health and CMV-seronegative. Each CDR3 is given with its conserved first and last residue. The D gene is left open where the match is weak. The size entry is marked missing in some rows and otherwise reads once, few, many or a size class.

TRBV29-1	TRBJ2-1	.	TRBD1	CSALPQGETNNEQFF	TGCAGCGCCCTCCCCCAGGGGGAGACTAACAATGAGCAGTTCTTC
TRBV18	TRBJ2-7	.	.	CASSGSGSYEQYF	TGTGCCAGCTCAGGGTCAGGCTCCTACGAGCAGTACTTC
TRBV6-1	TRBJ1-4	.	TRBD1	CASTDRGDEKLFF	TGTGCCAGTACGGACAGGGGGGATGAAAAACTGTTTTTT
TRBV28	TRBJ2-7	few	TRBD1	CASSDRGYEQYF	TGTGCCAGCAGCGACAGGGGCTACGAGCAGTACTTC
TRBV6-1	TRBJ2-5	.	.	CASSSDTHTQYF	TGTGCCAGCAGTTCGGACACCCACACCCAGTACTTC
TRBV6-6	TRBJ1-1	.	TRBD1	CASSYSLTGGMEAFF	TGTGCCAGCAGTTACTCTTTGACAGGGGGCATGGAAGCTTTCTTT
TRBV19	TRBJ1-2	.	.	CASSSPLGAQNYGYTF	TGTGCCAGTAGTAGCCCGTTGGGGGCCCAAAACTATGGCTACACCTTC
TRBV29-1	TRBJ2-1	.	.	CSVRTGYQFF	TGCAGCGTACGAACGGGATACCAGTTCTTC
TRBV27	TRBJ2-7	.	TRBD1	CASSFGGQGGEQYF	TGTGCCAGCAGTTTTGGGGGACAGGGTGGTGAGCAGTACTTC
TRBV19	TRBJ2-6	few	.	CASNEGTSSGANVLTF	TGTGCCAGTAACGAGGGAACTTCTTCTGGGGCCAACGTCCTGACTTTC
TRBV5-1	TRBJ1-2	once	TRBD1	CASSLGTGGVIYGYTF	TGCGCCAGCAGCTTGGGGACAGGGGGCGTTATCTATGGCTACACCTTC
TRBV4-1	TRBJ2-7	.	TRBD2	CASSQDAGSGGLREQYF	TGCGCCAGCAGCCAAGATGCGGGTAGCGGGGGTCTCAGGGAGCAGTACTTC
TRBV6-4	TRBJ2-1	few	.	CASSDDGGPYNEQFF	TGTGCCAGCAGTGACGATGGGGGCCCCTACAATGAGCAGTTCTTC
TRBV5-4	TRBJ1-2	.	.	CASSPGHNLYGYTF	TGTGCCAGCAGCCCGGGACATAACCTCTATGGCTACACCTTC
TRBV4-1	TRBJ2-1	.	TRBD2	CASRTLGTSGRGSYNEQFF	TGCGCCAGCAGAACCCTCGGGACTAGCGGGAGGGGCTCCTACAATGAGCAGTTCTTC
TRBV29-1	TRBJ2-1	.	TRBD2	CSPTIRGTSGANEQFF	TGCAGCCCTACGATTCGGGGAACTAGCGGGGCCAATGAGCAGTTCTTC
TRBV6-1	TRBJ2-7	.	TRBD2	CASSEGGWRSYEQYF	TGTGCCAGCAGTGAGGGAGGGTGGAGGTCCTACGAGCAGTACTTC
TRBV5-1	TRBJ2-1	.	TRBD1	CASSASGTGVNEQFF	TGCGCCAGCAGCGCTTCCGGGACAGGGGTCAATGAGCAGTTCTTC
TRBV19	TRBJ1-2	.	.	CASSAPLYGYTF	TGTGCCAGTAGCGCCCCCCTATATGGCTACACCTTC
TRBV7-9	TRBJ1-1	.	.	CASSLVGGLTAEAFF	TGTGCCAGCAGCCTGGTCGGGGGGCTAACCGCTGAAGCTTTCTTT
TRBV5-8	TRBJ2-1	.	TRBD1	CASIPWTGSNEQFF	TGTGCCAGCATCCCTTGGACAGGGAGCAATGAGCAGTTCTTC
TRBV2	TRBJ2-6	once	.	CASSDLVSGANVLTF	TGTGCCAGCTCCGACTTAGTCTCTGGGGCCAACGTCCTGACTTTC
TRBV7-9	TRBJ1-5	.	.	CASSWDMEPQHF	TGTGCCAGCAGTTGGGACATGGAGCCCCAGCATTTT
TRBV5-1	TRBJ2-6	.	.	CASSRPQGSGANVLTF	TGCGCCAGCAGCCGCCCCCAGGGCTCTGGGGCCAACGTCCTGACTTTC
TRBV30	TRBJ2-3	.	TRBD2	CAWRLAGGMEHTQYF	TGTGCCTGGAGACTAGCGGGAGGGATGGAACATACGCAGTATTTT